This record concerns one T cell receptor (beta chain) sequence. The V gene end was trimmed by 2 bases and the J gene end by 4 bases; junction bases not matched to a gene: 4. The CDR3 contains 14 residues. Germline V gene lookup returns CDR1 SGHNT and CDR2 YYREEE (reference sequence). This record comes from a study of blood T cell repertoires in COVID-19. As handled by the study authors: Estimates of nucleated cell counts were drawn from the amplification of reference gene primers. TCRdb's copy holds only in-frame clones and misses some; the assay was immunoSEQ multiplex PCR. V and J calls and clone size are those listed in that table; D and trimming were worked out from the DNA. This sample carries more than 200,000 clones, 75% to 85% of them seen once, and the ten largest clones take 7.4%.

Source material: PBMCs or T cells enriched from blood (not recorded which). The source of this sequence is a middle-aged woman with acute COVID-19. The V call is TRBV5-4, the J call TRBJ1-2; 8 bases agree with TRBD1. The CDR3 DNA reads as TGTGCCAGCAGCTTAGGACAGGGAGTCTATGGCTACACCTTC. This sequence encodes CASSLGQGVYGYTF. Full variable domain (outside the CDR3, taken from reference TRBV5-4 and TRBJ1-2): ETGVTQSPTHLIKTRGQQVTLRCSSQSGHNTVSWYQQALGQGPQFIFQYYREEENGRGNFPPRFSGLQFPNYSSELNVNALELDDSALYLCASSLGQGVYGYTFGSGTRLTVV.